The clone carrying this T cell receptor (beta chain) was detected ten times or more. Antigen unknown. This sample is part of a study of post-analysis software for immune sequencing data. Study-level information: The disease courses spanned relapsing-remitting, secondary progressive and progressive-relapsing forms of multiple sclerosis. Study-level findings and limits: The normalized Chao1 diversity of multiple sclerosis patients was significantly lower than that of controls. The five TRBV segments detected at higher frequency in patients than in controls included TRBV5-6, TRBV5-1 and TRBV20-1.

Trimming took off 3 bases at V and 1 base at J, with 6 bases between the two ends. This CDR3 spans 13 amino acids. Germline-derived CDR1 and CDR2 are SGHVS and FQNEAQ. Tagging with unique molecular identifiers was a feature of the TCR beta cDNA libraries. TCRdb itself ran the PCR reads through MiXCR, one entry per CDR3 protein. The sample shows roughly 200,000 distinct CDR3 sequences, over 25% of them seen only once. This TCR came from a girl younger than 18 with multiple sclerosis. The chain combines TRBV7-8 with TRBJ2-5, with unresolved D. Sequenced: blood. CDR3 nucleotides: TGTGCCAGCAGCTTGGGTTTCCAAGAGACCCAGTACTTC. This sequence encodes CASSLGFQETQYF.